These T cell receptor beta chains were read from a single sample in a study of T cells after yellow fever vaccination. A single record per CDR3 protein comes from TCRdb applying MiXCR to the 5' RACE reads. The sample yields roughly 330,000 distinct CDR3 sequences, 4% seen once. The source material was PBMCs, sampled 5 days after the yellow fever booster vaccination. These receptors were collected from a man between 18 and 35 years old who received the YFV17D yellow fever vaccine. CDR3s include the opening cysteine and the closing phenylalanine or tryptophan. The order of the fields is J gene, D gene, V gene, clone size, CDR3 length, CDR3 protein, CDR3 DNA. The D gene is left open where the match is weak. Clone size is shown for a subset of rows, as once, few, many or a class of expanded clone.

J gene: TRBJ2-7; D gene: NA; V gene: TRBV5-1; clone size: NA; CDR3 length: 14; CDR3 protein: CASSLTGTENEQYF; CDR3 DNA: TGCGCCAGCAGCTTGACTGGCACGGAGAATGAGCAGTACTTC
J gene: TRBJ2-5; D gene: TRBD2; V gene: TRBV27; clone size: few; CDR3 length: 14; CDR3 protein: CASRLRTSHETQYF; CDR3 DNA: TGTGCCAGCAGGCTCCGGACTAGTCACGAGACCCAGTACTTC
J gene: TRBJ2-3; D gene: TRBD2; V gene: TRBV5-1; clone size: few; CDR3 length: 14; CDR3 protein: CASKVGLAADTQYF; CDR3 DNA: TGCGCCAGCAAAGTGGGGCTAGCGGCGGATACGCAGTATTTT
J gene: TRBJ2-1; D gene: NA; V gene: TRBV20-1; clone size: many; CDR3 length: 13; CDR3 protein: CSADTPLYNEQFF; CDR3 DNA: TGCAGTGCCGACACACCCCTTTACAATGAGCAGTTCTTC
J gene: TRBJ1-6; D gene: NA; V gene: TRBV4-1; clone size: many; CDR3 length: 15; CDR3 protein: CASSPGGLDNSPLHF; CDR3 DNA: TGCGCCAGCAGCCCGGGAGGGCTAGATAATTCACCCCTCCACTTT
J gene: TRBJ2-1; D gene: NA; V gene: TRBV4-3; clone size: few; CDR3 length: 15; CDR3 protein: CASSQERQGGGEQFF; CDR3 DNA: TGCGCCAGCAGCCAAGAAAGGCAGGGAGGGGGTGAGCAGTTCTTC
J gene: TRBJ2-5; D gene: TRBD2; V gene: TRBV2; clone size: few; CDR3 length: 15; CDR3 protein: CASRLAGELQETQYF; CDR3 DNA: TGTGCCAGCAGACTAGCGGGGGAGCTCCAAGAGACCCAGTACTTC
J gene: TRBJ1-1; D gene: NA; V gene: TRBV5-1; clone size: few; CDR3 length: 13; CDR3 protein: CASRSNPDTEAFF; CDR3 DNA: TGCGCCAGCAGGTCCAACCCGGACACTGAAGCTTTCTTT
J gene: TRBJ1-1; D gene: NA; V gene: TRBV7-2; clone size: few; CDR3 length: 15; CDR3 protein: CASSLLGTANTEAFF; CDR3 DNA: TGTGCCAGCAGCTTACTCGGGACCGCGAACACTGAAGCTTTCTTT
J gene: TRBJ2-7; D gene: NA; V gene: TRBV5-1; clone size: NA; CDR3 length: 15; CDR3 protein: CASSLVPDKRSEQYF; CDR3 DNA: TGCGCCAGCAGCTTGGTGCCAGACAAAAGATCCGAGCAGTACTTC
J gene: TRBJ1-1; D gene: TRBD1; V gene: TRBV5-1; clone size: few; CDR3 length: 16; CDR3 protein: CASSLGQGAVNTEAFF; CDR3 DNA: TGCGCCAGCAGCCTCGGACAGGGGGCGGTGAACACTGAAGCTTTCTTT
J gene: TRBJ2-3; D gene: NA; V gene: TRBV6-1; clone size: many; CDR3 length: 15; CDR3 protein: CASSDPGRYTDTQYF; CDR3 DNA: TGTGCCAGCAGTGATCCGGGACGGTACACAGATACGCAGTATTTT
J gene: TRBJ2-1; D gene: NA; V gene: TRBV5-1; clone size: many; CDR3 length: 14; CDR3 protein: CASSFTGAHNEQFF; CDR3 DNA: TGCGCCAGCAGCTTTACGGGGGCGCACAATGAGCAGTTCTTC
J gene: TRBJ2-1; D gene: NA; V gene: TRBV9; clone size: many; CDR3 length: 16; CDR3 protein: CASSVARGLGYNEQFF; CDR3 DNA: TGTGCCAGCAGCGTAGCCCGAGGTCTGGGCTACAATGAGCAGTTCTTC
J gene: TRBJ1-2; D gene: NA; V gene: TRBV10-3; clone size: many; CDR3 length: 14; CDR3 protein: CAISGAWQAGGYTF; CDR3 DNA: TGTGCCATCAGTGGTGCGTGGCAGGCAGGTGGCTACACCTTC
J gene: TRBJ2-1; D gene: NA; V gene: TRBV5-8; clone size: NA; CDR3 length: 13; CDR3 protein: CASSSYLGNEQFF; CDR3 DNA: TGTGCCAGCAGCTCGTACTTAGGCAATGAGCAGTTCTTC
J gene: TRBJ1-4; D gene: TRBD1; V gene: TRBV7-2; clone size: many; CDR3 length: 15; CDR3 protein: CASSLAQGGSEKLFF; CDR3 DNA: TGTGCCAGCAGCTTAGCGCAGGGGGGAAGTGAAAAACTGTTTTTT
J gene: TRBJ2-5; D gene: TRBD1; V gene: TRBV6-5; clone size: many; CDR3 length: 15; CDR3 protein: CASSYRDRGGLAQYF; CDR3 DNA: TGTGCCAGCAGTTACCGGGACAGGGGGGGTTTGGCCCAGTACTTC
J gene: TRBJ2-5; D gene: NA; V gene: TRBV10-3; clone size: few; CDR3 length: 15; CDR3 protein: CAISESARGGETQYF; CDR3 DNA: TGTGCCATCAGTGAGTCGGCCAGGGGAGGAGAGACCCAGTACTTC
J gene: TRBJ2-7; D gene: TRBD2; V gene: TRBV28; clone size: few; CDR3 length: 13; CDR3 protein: CASSFGRLYEQYF; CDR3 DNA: TGTGCCAGCAGTTTCGGGAGGCTCTACGAGCAGTACTTC
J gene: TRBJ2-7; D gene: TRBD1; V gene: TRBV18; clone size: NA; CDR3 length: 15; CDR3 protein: CASSPQGQGYYEQYF; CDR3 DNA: TGTGCCAGCTCACCACAGGGACAGGGGTACTACGAGCAGTACTTC
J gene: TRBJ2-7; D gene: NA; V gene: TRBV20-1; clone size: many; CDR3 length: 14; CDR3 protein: CSARGGTASYEQYF; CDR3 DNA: TGCAGTGCTAGAGGCGGCACAGCTTCCTACGAGCAGTACTTC
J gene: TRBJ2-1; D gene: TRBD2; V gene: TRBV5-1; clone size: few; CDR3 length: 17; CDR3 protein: CASSLFLRGGVRNEQFF; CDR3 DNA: TGCGCCAGCAGCCTCTTTCTACGGGGGGGCGTTCGCAATGAGCAGTTCTTC
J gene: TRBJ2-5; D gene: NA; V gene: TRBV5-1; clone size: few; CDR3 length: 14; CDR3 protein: CASSFDRDKETQYF; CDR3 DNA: TGCGCCAGCAGCTTCGACAGAGATAAAGAGACCCAGTACTTC
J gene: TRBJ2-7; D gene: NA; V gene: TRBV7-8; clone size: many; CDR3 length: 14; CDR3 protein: CASSLVLQGREQYF; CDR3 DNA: TGTGCCAGCAGCTTAGTTCTACAGGGCCGCGAGCAGTACTTC
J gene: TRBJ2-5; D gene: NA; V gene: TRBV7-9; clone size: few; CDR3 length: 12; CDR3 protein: CASRTNGETQYF; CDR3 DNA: TGTGCCAGCAGGACTAACGGAGAGACCCAGTACTTC
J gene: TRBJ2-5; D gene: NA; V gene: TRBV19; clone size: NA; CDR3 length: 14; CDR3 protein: CASSIGGNQETQYF; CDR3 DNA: TGTGCCAGTAGTATAGGTGGGAACCAAGAGACCCAGTACTTC
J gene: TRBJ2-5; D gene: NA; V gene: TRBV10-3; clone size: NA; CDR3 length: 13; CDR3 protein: CAISGGGQETQYF; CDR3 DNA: TGTGCCATCTCAGGGGGGGGCCAAGAGACCCAGTACTTC
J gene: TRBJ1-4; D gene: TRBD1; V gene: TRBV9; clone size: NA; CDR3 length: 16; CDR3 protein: CASSAQGATTNEKLFF; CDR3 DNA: TGTGCCAGCAGCGCCCAGGGGGCGACAACTAATGAAAAACTGTTTTTT
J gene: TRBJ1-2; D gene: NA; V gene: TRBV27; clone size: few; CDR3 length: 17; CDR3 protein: CASSLSLSGGLGNGYTF; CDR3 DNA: TGTGCCAGCAGTTTATCGTTATCCGGGGGGCTTGGGAATGGCTACACCTTC
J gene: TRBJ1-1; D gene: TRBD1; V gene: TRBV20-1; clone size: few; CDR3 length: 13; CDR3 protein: CSAEGQANTEAFF; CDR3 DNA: TGCAGTGCCGAGGGACAGGCGAACACTGAAGCTTTCTTT
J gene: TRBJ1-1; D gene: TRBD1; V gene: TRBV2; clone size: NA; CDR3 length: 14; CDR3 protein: CASRGDSSVTEAFF; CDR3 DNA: TGTGCCAGCAGGGGGGACAGTTCCGTCACTGAAGCTTTCTTT
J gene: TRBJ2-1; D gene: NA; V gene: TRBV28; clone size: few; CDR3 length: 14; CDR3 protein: CASSLEGAANEQFF; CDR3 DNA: TGTGCCAGCAGTTTAGAAGGGGCCGCCAATGAGCAGTTCTTC
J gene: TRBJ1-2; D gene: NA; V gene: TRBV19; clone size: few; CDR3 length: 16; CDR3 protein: CASSRRDPNSNYGYTF; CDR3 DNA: TGTGCCAGTAGTCGCCGGGACCCCAACTCTAACTATGGCTACACCTTC
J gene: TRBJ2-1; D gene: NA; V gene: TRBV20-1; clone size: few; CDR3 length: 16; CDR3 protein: CSARGQGQYSYNEQFF; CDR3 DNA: TGCAGTGCTAGAGGGCAGGGACAATACTCCTACAATGAGCAGTTCTTC
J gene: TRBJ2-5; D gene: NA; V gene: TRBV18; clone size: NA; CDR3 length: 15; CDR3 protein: CASSPPGAGKETQYF; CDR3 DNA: TGTGCCAGCTCGCCCCCGGGGGCGGGGAAAGAGACCCAGTACTTC
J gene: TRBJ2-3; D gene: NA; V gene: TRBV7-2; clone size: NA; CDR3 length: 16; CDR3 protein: CASSPGCVGACHTQYF; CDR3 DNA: TGTGCCAGCAGCCCGGGTTGCGTAGGAGCTTGCCATACGCAGTATTTT
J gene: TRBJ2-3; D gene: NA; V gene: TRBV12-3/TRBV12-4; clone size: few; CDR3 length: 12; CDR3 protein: CASYQRGDTQYF; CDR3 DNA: TGTGCCAGCTACCAGAGAGGGGATACGCAGTATTTT
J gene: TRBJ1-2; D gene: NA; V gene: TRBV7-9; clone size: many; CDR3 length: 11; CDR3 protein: CASSPVYGYTF; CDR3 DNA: TGTGCCAGCTCCCCCGTCTATGGCTACACCTTC
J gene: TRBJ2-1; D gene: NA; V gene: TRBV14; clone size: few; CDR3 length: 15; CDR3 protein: CASSHLEGTYNEQFF; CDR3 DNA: TGTGCCAGCAGCCATTTGGAGGGGACCTACAATGAGCAGTTCTTC
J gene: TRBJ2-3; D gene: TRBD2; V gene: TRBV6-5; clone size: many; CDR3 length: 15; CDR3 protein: CASSGVTSGENTQYF; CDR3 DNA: TGTGCCAGCAGTGGGGTGACTAGCGGGGAAAATACGCAGTATTTT
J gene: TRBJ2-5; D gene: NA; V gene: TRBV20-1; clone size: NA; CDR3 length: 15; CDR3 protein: CSASTSKGISKTQYF; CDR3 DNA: TGCAGTGCTAGCACTAGTAAAGGAATTTCTAAGACCCAGTACTTC
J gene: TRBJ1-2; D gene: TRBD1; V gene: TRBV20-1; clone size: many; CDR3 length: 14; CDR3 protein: CSALQGDFNYGYTF; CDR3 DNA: TGCAGTGCTCTCCAGGGGGATTTTAACTATGGCTACACCTTC